This passage covers 11 T cell receptor gamma chains from one sample sequenced in a study of γδ T cells in repeated Plasmodium falciparum infection. TCRdb called clones anew from the multiplex PCR reads with CATT. The data show 11,000 to 15,000 gamma-chain clones, 1.5% to 2% seen once. Bulk repertoires came from Vgamma9/Vdelta2+ or Vdelta2-negative gammadelta T cells flow-sorted from PBMC. Input material: gamma-delta T cells from blood. The receptors originated from a pool of human donors (malaria-infected and uninfected, not separated).

This clone came up a few times. This DNA's translation and the protein TCRdb lists, from a much larger clone, do not match at residue 7, likely due to a read error; the protein shown is translated from the DNA. The chain carries TRGV9 and TRGJ1 or TRGJ2. The J gene is not listed in TCRdb, so it was assigned here from a DNA match to germline. This CDR3 comprises 15 residues. Germline CDR1 GITISATS, CDR2 ISYDGTV (reference sequence). Trimming took 2 bases from V and 3 from J; bases not matched to a gene: 10. The CDR3 reads CALWEALSPYYKKLF. CDR3 DNA: TGTGCCTTGTGGGAGGCCCTGAGCCCTTATTATAAGAAACTCTTT.

This clone was seen ten or more times. It is likely a read error: a sequence one base away is far more abundant. The sample holds other DNA sequences that translate to the same CDR3. V gene assignment gives TRGV9, but the J gene was left uncalled. The CDR3 has 12 residues. CDR1 is GITISATS and CDR2 is ISYDGTV in the germline V gene (reference sequence). The CDR3 region is CALWEVQTSELF. The CDR3 nucleotides read TGTGCCTTGTGGGAGGTGCAAACTTCGGAACTTTTT.

This clone was recorded many times. The chain carries TRGV4 and TRGJ1 or TRGJ2. Unmatched junction bases numbered 5, after V lost 0 bases and J lost 3 bases. The CDR3 consists of 14 residues. CDR1 EGSTGY and CDR2 YDSYTSSV come from the germline V gene. CDR3 sequence (DNA): TGTGCCACCTGGGATGGGAAGGCTTATTATAAGAAACTCTTT. This translates into CATWDGKAYYKKLF.

This clone was recorded a few times. The TCRdb protein comes from a much larger clone and disagrees with this DNA's translation at residue 9, likely due to a read error; the protein given here is derived from the DNA. No J gene call was made, and the V gene is TRGV9. There are 11 residues in the CDR3. Per germline, CDR1 GITISATS and CDR2 ISYDGTV (reference sequence). The CDR3 nucleotides read TGTGCCTTGTGGGAGGCGATTAAGAGACTCTTT. The encoded protein is CALWEAIKRLF.

This clone was counted ten times or more. The protein that TCRdb holds for this DNA derives from a much larger clone and differs from the translated DNA at residue 9, which likely indicates a read error; the protein shown here is translated from the DNA. The chain joins TRGV9 to TRGJP1. The J gene was not available in TCRdb and was assigned here by matching the DNA to germline segments. Germline CDR1 reads GITISATS; CDR2 reads ISYDGTV (reference sequence). V trimming: 0 bases; J trimming: 6 bases; junction bases outside the gene matches: 16. This CDR3 region has 18 residues. The CDR3 sequence is CALWEVKTIFSSGWFKIF. The CDR3 region has the DNA TGTGCCTTGTGGGAGGTGAAAACTATTTTTTCCTCTGGTTGGTTCAAGATATTT.

On this clone itself: The amino acid sequence in TCRdb belongs to a much larger clone and departs from this DNA's translation at residue 7, likely a sequencing read error; the sequence shown is translated from the DNA. This chain links TRGV9 with TRGJP. V was pared by 0 bases and J by 9 bases, with 11 bases of the junction left unmatched. The germline V gene has CDR1 GITISATS and CDR2 ISYDGTV (reference sequence). The CDR3 length is 18 residues. CDR3 DNA: TGTGCCTTGTGGGAGGTGCTGACCCCTGTGTTGGGCAAAAAAATCAAGGTATTT. It yields the protein CALWEVLTPVLGKKIKVF.

This clone was counted a few times. TCRdb shows a much larger clone's protein in place of this DNA's translation, and the two differ at residue 3, likely through a read error; the protein shown is translated from the DNA. This chain connects TRGV9 to TRGJ1 or TRGJ2. Assignment of the J gene here rests on matching the DNA to germline, because TCRdb gives none. CDR3 size: 13 residues. Germline CDR1 and CDR2: GITISATS and ISYDGTV (reference sequence). CDR3: CASWEKNYYKKLF. CDR3 DNA: TGTGCCTCGTGGGAAAAAAATTATTATAAGAAACTCTTT.

This clone was picked up many times. The TCRdb protein comes from a much larger clone and disagrees with this DNA's translation at residue 6, likely due to a read error; the protein given here is derived from the DNA. This chain uses TRGV9 with TRGJ1 or TRGJ2. The CDR3 is made up of 12 amino acids. V dropped 3 bases and J dropped 7; count of bases not matched to a gene: 6. Germline values: CDR1 GITISATS, CDR2 ISYDGTV (reference sequence). This CDR3 reads CALWEQHYKKLF. The CDR3 DNA sequence: TGTGCCTTGTGGGAGCAACACTATAAGAAACTCTTT.

This clone was observed at least ten times. Only one base separates this from a far larger clonotype, so it likely reflects a read error. The identical CDR3 is also encoded by other nucleotide sequences in the sample. This CDR3 reads CALWEAIGLGKKIKVF. CDR3 bases: TGTGCCTTGTGGGAGGCAATTGGGTTGGGCAAAAAAATCAAGGTGTTT. V usage is TRGV9 and J usage is TRGJP. This CDR3 has 16 residues. CDR1 and CDR2 from the germline V gene are GITISATS and ISYDGTV (reference sequence).

This clone was recorded many times. TCRdb's protein for this DNA is that of a much larger clone and differs from the translation at residue 3, likely a read error; the protein shown is the DNA translation. This sequence joins TRGV9 and TRGJP. The CDR3 extends over 17 amino acids. Germline loops: CDR1 GITISATS, CDR2 ISYDGTV (reference sequence). The CDR3, as DNA: TGTGCCTCGTGGGAGGCGGGACGAGAGTTGGGCAAAAAAATCAAGGTATTT. This translates into CASWEAGRELGKKIKVF.

This clone was recorded many times. TCRdb pairs this DNA with a much larger clone's protein that differs at residue 4, likely a read error; the protein shown was translated from the DNA. The chain has TRGV9 and TRGJ1 or TRGJ2. Because TCRdb records no J gene, it was assigned here through a match of the DNA to germline. The CDR3 is 12 amino acids. Germline V gene sequence: CDR1 GITISATS, CDR2 ISYDGTV (reference sequence). CDR3 loop: CALREGYYKKLF. DNA for the CDR3: TGTGCCTTGCGGGAGGGTTATTATAAGAAACTCTTT.